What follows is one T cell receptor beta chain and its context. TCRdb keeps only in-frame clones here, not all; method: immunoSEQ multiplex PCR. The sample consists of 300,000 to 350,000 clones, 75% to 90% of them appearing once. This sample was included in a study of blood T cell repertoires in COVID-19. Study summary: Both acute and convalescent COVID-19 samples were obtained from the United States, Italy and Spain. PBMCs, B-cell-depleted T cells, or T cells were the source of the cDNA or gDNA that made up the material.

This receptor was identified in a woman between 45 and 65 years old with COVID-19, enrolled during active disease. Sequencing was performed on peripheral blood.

The CDR3 here is CASREGATTTMNTEAFF. In DNA, the CDR3 is TGCGCCAGCAGGGAAGGTGCCACTACGACTATGAACACTGAAGCTTTCTTT. The chain employs TRBV4-1 and TRBJ1-1; no reliable D call. The ends were cut back, 6 bases at V and 0 bases at J, with 20 bases in the middle. Germline V CDR1 and CDR2: MGHRA, YSYEKL. The CDR3 is 17 amino acids.